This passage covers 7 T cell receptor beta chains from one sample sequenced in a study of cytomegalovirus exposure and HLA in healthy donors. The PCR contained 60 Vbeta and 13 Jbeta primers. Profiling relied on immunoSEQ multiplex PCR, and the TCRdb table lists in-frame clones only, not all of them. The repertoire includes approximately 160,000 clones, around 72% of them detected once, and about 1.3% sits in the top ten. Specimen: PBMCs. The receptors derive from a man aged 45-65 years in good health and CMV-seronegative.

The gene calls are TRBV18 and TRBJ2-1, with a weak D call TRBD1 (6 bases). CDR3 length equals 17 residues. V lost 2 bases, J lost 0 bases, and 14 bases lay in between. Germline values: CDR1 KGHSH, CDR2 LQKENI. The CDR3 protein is CASSPGPTGTSYNEQFF. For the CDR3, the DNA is TGTGCCAGCTCACCAGGGCCGACAGGCACCTCCTACAATGAGCAGTTCTTC.

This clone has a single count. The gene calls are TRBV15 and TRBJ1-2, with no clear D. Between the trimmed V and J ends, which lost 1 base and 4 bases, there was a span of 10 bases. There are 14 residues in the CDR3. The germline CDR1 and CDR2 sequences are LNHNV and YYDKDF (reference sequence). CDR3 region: CATSRGGETYGYTF. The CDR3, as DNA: TGTGCCACCAGCAGAGGGGGAGAAACCTATGGCTACACCTTC.

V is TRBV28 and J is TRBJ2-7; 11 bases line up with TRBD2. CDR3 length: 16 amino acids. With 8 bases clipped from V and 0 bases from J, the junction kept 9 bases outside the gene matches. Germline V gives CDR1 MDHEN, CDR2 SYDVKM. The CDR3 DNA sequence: TGTGCCAGCTGCATAACTAGCGGGGGACTCTCCTACGAGCAGTACTTC. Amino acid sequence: CASCITSGGLSYEQYF.

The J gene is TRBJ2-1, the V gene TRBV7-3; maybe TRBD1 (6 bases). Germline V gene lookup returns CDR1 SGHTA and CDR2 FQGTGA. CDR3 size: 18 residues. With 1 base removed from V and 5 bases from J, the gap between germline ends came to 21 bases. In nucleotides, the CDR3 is TGTGCCAGCAGCTTAAAAAGTGGGGTTGCCAGGGGAGACAATGAGCAGTTCTTC. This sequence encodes CASSLKSGVARGDNEQFF.

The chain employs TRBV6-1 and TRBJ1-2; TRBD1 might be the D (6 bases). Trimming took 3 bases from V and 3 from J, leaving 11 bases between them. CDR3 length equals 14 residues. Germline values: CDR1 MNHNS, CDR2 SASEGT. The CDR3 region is CASSEAGTYYGYTF. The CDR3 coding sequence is TGTGCCAGCAGTGAGGCAGGGACATACTATGGCTACACCTTC.

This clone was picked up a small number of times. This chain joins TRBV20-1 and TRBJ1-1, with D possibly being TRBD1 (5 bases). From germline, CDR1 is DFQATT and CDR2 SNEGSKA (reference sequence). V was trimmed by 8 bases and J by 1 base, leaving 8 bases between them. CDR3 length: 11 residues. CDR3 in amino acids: CSSGQNTEAFF. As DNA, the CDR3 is TGCAGTTCAGGACAGAACACTGAAGCTTTCTTT.

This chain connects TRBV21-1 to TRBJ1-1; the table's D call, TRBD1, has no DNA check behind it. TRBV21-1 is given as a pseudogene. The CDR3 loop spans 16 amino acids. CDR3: CASSIVRDRGDPEAFF. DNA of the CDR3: TGTGCCAGCAGCATTGTCCGGGACAGGGGCGACCCTGAAGCTTTCTTT.